The 31 T cell receptor beta chains below were found in one sample sequenced in a study of cytomegalovirus exposure and HLA in healthy donors. It was with 60 Vbeta and 13 Jbeta primers that the PCR ran. Only in-frame clones appear in the TCRdb table, and some are missing; sequencing was by immunoSEQ multiplex PCR. The table lists about 150,000 clones, roughly 77% of them singletons. The specimen sequenced was PBMCs. These receptors all stem from a man aged 30 to 45 in good health and CMV-seropositive.

V usage is TRBV6-6 and J usage is TRBJ2-7; 7 bases line up with TRBD1. This CDR3 spans 12 amino acids. Germline CDR1 is MNHNY and CDR2 is SVGAGI (reference sequence). Unmatched junction bases numbered 2, after V lost 4 bases and J lost 5 bases. The CDR3, as DNA: TGTGCCAGCAGTTCGACAGGGAACGAGCAGTACTTC. This translates into CASSSTGNEQYF.

The V call is TRBV5-4, the J call TRBJ1-4, with 8 bases matching TRBD1. Germline trimming cut 0 bases from V and 11 bases from J; bases unmatched to any gene: 6. In germline, CDR1 is SGHNT, CDR2 YYREEE (reference sequence). CDR3 length: 14 residues. The chain's CDR3 is CASSLAGQGEKLFF. In DNA form, the CDR3 reads TGTGCCAGCAGCTTGGCAGGACAGGGTGAGAAACTGTTTTTT.

The genes are TRBV30 and TRBJ1-5; D uncertain. Trimming left V 2 bases short and J 3 bases short, with 8 bases between. The CDR3 consists of 13 residues. Germline V gives CDR1 GTSNPN, CDR2 SVGIG (reference sequence). The CDR3 spells CAWSSGINQPQHF. The CDR3 nucleotides are TGTGCCTGGAGTTCGGGGATCAATCAGCCCCAGCATTTT.

V and J are TRBV14 and TRBJ1-1, with 7 bases that match TRBD1. Germline CDR1 reads SGHDN; CDR2 reads FVKESK. The CDR3 loop spans 14 amino acids. The V segment lost 3 bases and the J segment 11 bases; nucleotides outside the gene matches: 12. The CDR3 sequence is CASSQGTGARSAFF. CDR3 nucleotides: TGTGCCAGCAGCCAGGGTACAGGGGCGCGTTCGGCTTTCTTT.

This chain joins TRBV25-1 and TRBJ1-2, with 7 nucleotides matching TRBD1. CDR3 size: 15 residues. The germline CDR1 and CDR2 sequences are MGHDK and SYGVNS. Unmatched junction bases numbered 9, after V lost 6 bases and J lost 2 bases. The CDR3 region has the DNA TGTGCCAGCAGGCCCCGGACAGGTCGCAACTATGGCTACACCTTC. It encodes CASRPRTGRNYGYTF.

The chain has TRBV30 and TRBJ1-4; 8 nucleotides agree with TRBD1. V was clipped by 3 bases and J by 7 bases; unmatched bases: 7. Germline CDR1 is GTSNPN and CDR2 is SVGIG (reference sequence). The CDR3 is 14 amino acids. The CDR3 DNA reads as TGTGCCTGGAGCCTTCAGGGGGCGGGTGAAAAACTGTTTTTT. It translates to CAWSLQGAGEKLFF. Combining the CDR3 with reference TRBV30 and TRBJ1-4 gives the whole variable domain SQTIHQWPATLVQPVGSPLSLECTVEGTSNPNLYWYRQAAGRGLQLLFYSVGIGQISSEVPQNLSASRPQDRQFILSSKKLLLSDSGFYLCAWSLQGAGEKLFFGSGTQLSVL.

This clone was counted a single time. V usage is TRBV7-9 and J usage is TRBJ2-5, with D unclear. The end of the DNA aligns better with TRBJ2-7, so the J call may be wrong. The CDR3 is 14 residues long. Germline CDR1 SEHNR, CDR2 FQNEAQ (reference sequence). As DNA, the CDR3 is TGTGCCAGCAGCTTAGCGGCAGGAACCTACGAGCAGTACTTC. Amino acid sequence: CASSLAAGTYEQYF.

The gene calls are TRBV6-5 and TRBJ2-5; D is possibly TRBD2 (6 bases). CDR3 length: 13 amino acids. Trimming shortened V by 7 bases and J by 4 bases, and 13 bases separated the two germline ends. Germline CDR1 and CDR2: MNHEY and SVGAGI. CDR3 amino acids: CASTPAGRETQYF. The DNA for the CDR3 is TGTGCCAGCACCCCCGCGGGGCGAGAGACCCAGTACTTC.

J is TRBJ2-2 and V is TRBV11-1; D might be TRBD1 (6 bases). In germline, CDR1 is SGHAT, CDR2 FQDESV (reference sequence). The CDR3 runs to 13 residues. The V end lost 2 bases, the J end lost 5 bases, and 6 bases lay between the germline ends. The chain's CDR3 is CASSLQGTGELFF. DNA of the CDR3: TGTGCCAGCAGCTTACAGGGGACCGGGGAGCTGTTTTTT.

The gene calls are TRBV6-1 and TRBJ2-1, with 8 bases aligning to TRBD2. The CDR3 is 15 amino acids. Germline V gene sequence: CDR1 MNHNS, CDR2 SASEGT. Unmatched junction bases numbered 3, after V lost 4 bases and J lost 1 base. The CDR3 region has the DNA TGTGCCAGCAGTGCGGAGCGGGGGTCCTACAATGAGCAGTTCTTC. Its translation is CASSAERGSYNEQFF.

The chain has TRBV18 and TRBJ1-3, with D possibly matching TRBD1 (6 bases). The V gene lost 4 bases and the J gene lost 2 bases, with 6 bases spanning the gap. Germline V CDR1 and CDR2: KGHSH, LQKENI. This CDR3 contains 13 residues. CDR3 residues: CASSQGAGNTIYF. The CDR3 coding sequence is TGTGCCAGCTCACAGGGGGCTGGAAACACCATATATTTT.

The chain employs TRBV5-4 and TRBJ2-3; no firm D call. This CDR3 has 15 residues. Deletions cut 4 bases from V and 3 bases from J, with 15 bases between. CDR1 and CDR2 from the germline V gene are SGHNT and YYREEE (reference sequence). The CDR3 bases are TGTGCCAGCAGCGCTAGATGGGTTAGGACAGATACGCAGTATTTT. Its translation: CASSARWVRTDTQYF.

The chain's CDR3 is CASSPRDATNEKLFF. The DNA of the CDR3 is TGTGCCAGCTCACCCAGGGATGCAACTAATGAAAAACTGTTTTTT. The V and J genes are TRBV18 and TRBJ1-4, with D tentatively TRBD1 (5 bases). V lost 3 bases to trimming and J lost 0 bases, with 8 bases between them. The CDR3 is made up of 15 amino acids. Germline V lookup: CDR1 KGHSH, CDR2 LQKENI.

This chain uses TRBV2 with TRBJ1-2; D is possibly TRBD1 (6 bases). The V end was cut by 7 bases, the J end by 4 bases, with 13 bases between. Germline assignment: CDR1 SNHLY and CDR2 FYNNEI. CDR3 length: 13 residues. The CDR3 sequence is CASKAGEGYGYTF. The CDR3 nucleotides read TGTGCCAGCAAGGCAGGGGAGGGCTATGGCTACACCTTC.

V and J are TRBV2 and TRBJ1-1, with no clear D. In germline, CDR1 is SNHLY, CDR2 FYNNEI. V shed 5 bases and J shed 5 bases, with 12 bases lying between them. There are 13 residues in the CDR3. CDR3 DNA: TGTGCCAGCAGTAACATGGGAGGAACTGAAGCTTTCTTT. Translating gives CASSNMGGTEAFF.

The chain links TRBV7-6 to TRBJ2-1; D gene ambiguous. Germline CDR1 is SGHVS and CDR2 is FNYEAQ. CDR3 length equals 13 residues. The V and J ends lost 4 bases and 10 bases respectively, with 14 bases between them. The CDR3 bases are TGTGCCAGCAGCTCCCCCCTCGCCGGGGAGCAGTTCTTC. Protein: CASSSPLAGEQFF.

With respect to this clone: The same CDR3 arises from other DNA sequences in this sample as well. The J gene is TRBJ2-3, the V gene TRBV27; 7 bases align to TRBD2. CDR1 and CDR2 (germline): MNHEY, SMNVEV (reference sequence). J gave up 6 bases and V 5 bases, and 14 bases lay outside the gene matches. The CDR3 totals 16 residues. CDR3 bases: TGTGCCAGCAGTCCCCGCCGCGGGAGTGGGAGGGATACGCAGTATTTT. Its protein is CASSPRRGSGRDTQYF.

The V call is TRBV25-1, the J call TRBJ1-6; no firm D call. Germline-derived CDR1 and CDR2 are MGHDK and SYGVNS. V dropped 6 bases and J dropped 0 bases, with 12 bases sitting between them. CDR3 length equals 16 residues. DNA of the CDR3: TGTGCCAGCAGGGCGGGCAGCAGCTCCTATAATTCACCCCTCCACTTT. It encodes CASRAGSSSYNSPLHF.

The chain combines TRBV5-4 with TRBJ1-4; maybe TRBD1 (5 bases). Germline values: CDR1 SGHNT, CDR2 YYREEE (reference sequence). V lost 3 bases and J lost 8, with 14 bases in between. The CDR3 totals 14 residues. Here the CDR3 reads CASSWKGWNEKLFF. CDR3 DNA sequence: TGTGCCAGCAGCTGGAAGGGGTGGAACGAAAAACTGTTTTTT.

The chain uses TRBV28 and TRBJ2-3, with 9 nucleotides matching TRBD2. With V trimmed by 7 bases and J by 0 bases, 14 bases remained unmatched. CDR1 and CDR2 from the germline V gene are MDHEN and SYDVKM. The CDR3 extends over 18 amino acids. The CDR3 reads CASNGFSREGTSTDTQYF. The CDR3 nucleotides are TGTGCCAGCAACGGTTTTTCGCGGGAGGGGACTAGCACAGATACGCAGTATTTT.

This chain links TRBV6-6 with TRBJ2-7, with D perhaps matching TRBD1 (6 bases). The germline CDR1 and CDR2 sequences are MNHNY and SVGAGI (reference sequence). V was cut by 6 bases and J by 1 base, with 16 bases left in between. CDR3 size: 15 residues. The CDR3 sequence is CASRTDSDLSYEQYF. Written as DNA, the CDR3 is TGTGCCAGCAGAACGGACAGCGATCTTTCCTACGAGCAGTACTTC.

V is TRBV30 and J is TRBJ1-2; possible D gene TRBD1, 6 bases. V was clipped by 5 bases and J by 2 bases, with 15 bases between them. This CDR3 comprises 14 residues. Germline V lookup: CDR1 GTSNPN, CDR2 SVGIG (reference sequence). The CDR3 is CAWGRGTGNYGYTF. Here the CDR3 DNA reads TGTGCCTGGGGTAGGGGGACGGGAAACTATGGCTACACCTTC. Drawing the rest from reference TRBV30 and TRBJ1-2, the complete variable domain is SQTIHQWPATLVQPVGSPLSLECTVEGTSNPNLYWYRQAAGRGLQLLFYSVGIGQISSEVPQNLSASRPQDRQFILSSKKLLLSDSGFYLCAWGRGTGNYGYTFGSGTRLTVV.

In this sample, this clone turned up a few times. This chain uses TRBV6-6 with TRBJ1-1; D is unclear. V gave up 5 bases and J gave up 0 bases, with 7 bases separating them. Germline CDR1 MNHNY, CDR2 SVGAGI (reference sequence). This CDR3 has 13 amino acids. The DNA of the CDR3 is TGTGCCAGCAGTCCGAGGTTGAACACTGAAGCTTTCTTT. It is translated as CASSPRLNTEAFF.

The CDR3 DNA is TGTGCCAGCAGTGCACGGGGACTCTCCCAAATGAATGAGCAGTTCTTC. It is translated as CASSARGLSQMNEQFF. The rearrangement joins TRBV27 to TRBJ2-1; D possibly corresponds to TRBD2 (6 bases). Trimming removed 5 bases at V and 7 bases at J, with 21 bases between. The CDR3 runs 16 residues. CDR1 MNHEY and CDR2 SMNVEV come from the germline V gene (reference sequence).

V gene TRBV4-3 combines with J gene TRBJ2-1; 15 bases match TRBD2. Germline V CDR1 and CDR2: LGHNA, YSLEER. The CDR3 is 17 amino acids. V was clipped by 0 bases and J by 8 bases; unmatched bases: 5. CDR3 protein: CASSQEGLAGGPHEQFF. The CDR3 coding sequence is TGCGCCAGCAGCCAAGAAGGACTAGCGGGGGGGCCTCATGAGCAGTTCTTC.

The chain joins TRBV5-6 to TRBJ1-5; D not certain. V was clipped by 3 bases and J by 11 bases, with 12 bases between them. Germline loops: CDR1 SGHDT, CDR2 YYEEEE. The CDR3 is 12 amino acids. The chain's CDR3 is CASSSRGKAQHF. The CDR3 DNA sequence: TGTGCCAGCAGCTCTCGGGGTAAGGCCCAGCATTTT. The full variable domain, rest sourced from reference TRBV5-6 and TRBJ1-5, is DAGVTQSPTHLIKTRGQQVTLRCSPKSGHDTVSWYQQALGQGPQFIFQYYEEEERQRGNFPDRFSGHQFPNYSSELNVNALLLGDSALYLCASSSRGKAQHFGDGTRLSIL.

The chain carries TRBV29-1 and TRBJ2-1; the match to TRBD2 covers 8 bases. V dropped 6 bases and J dropped 7; count of bases not matched to a gene: 8. The germline CDR1 and CDR2 sequences are SQVTM and ANQGSEA. This CDR3 has 13 residues. The CDR3 here is CSVTSGGGNEQFF. The CDR3 DNA sequence: TGCAGCGTAACTAGCGGCGGAGGGAATGAGCAGTTCTTC.

This chain joins TRBV6-6 and TRBJ1-5, with D unclear. The V and J ends lost 7 bases and 0 bases respectively, with 16 bases between them. The length of the CDR3 is 16 residues. Germline V CDR1 and CDR2: MNHNY, SVGAGI (reference sequence). The CDR3 DNA is TGTGCCAGCATCTTAGAGGCCGGTTATAGCAATCAGCCCCAGCATTTT. Translating it yields CASILEAGYSNQPQHF.

The rearrangement uses TRBV5-4 and TRBJ2-3; 14 positions agree with TRBD2. The ends lost 1 base at V and 5 bases at J; junction bases unmatched: 3. Germline V gene data show CDR1 as SGHNT and CDR2 as YYREEE (reference sequence). This CDR3 spans 16 amino acids. DNA for the CDR3: TGTGCCAGCAGCTTGCCCGGACTAGCGGGAGGAGATACGCAGTATTTT. Amino acid sequence: CASSLPGLAGGDTQYF.

This clone appeared a few times. The chain carries TRBV7-2 and TRBJ2-7, with 9 bases that match TRBD1. Germline V gene data show CDR1 as SGHTA and CDR2 as FQGNSA. J gave up 6 bases and V 2 bases, and 5 bases lay outside the gene matches. The CDR3 runs 14 residues. CDR3 bases: TGTGCCAGCAGCTTAAACAGGGGGCCAGGCGAGCAGTACTTC. Protein product: CASSLNRGPGEQYF.

To note about this clone: Other DNA variants within this sample encode the same CDR3. The rearrangement uses TRBV5-1 and TRBJ2-6; possible D gene TRBD1, 6 bases. Germline values: CDR1 SGHRS, CDR2 YFSETQ. There are 16 residues in the CDR3. V lost 2 bases and J 1 base, leaving 10 bases between the germline ends. CDR3: CASSLTGTSGANVLTF. DNA of the CDR3: TGCGCCAGCAGCTTAACAGGGACATCTGGGGCCAACGTCCTGACTTTC.